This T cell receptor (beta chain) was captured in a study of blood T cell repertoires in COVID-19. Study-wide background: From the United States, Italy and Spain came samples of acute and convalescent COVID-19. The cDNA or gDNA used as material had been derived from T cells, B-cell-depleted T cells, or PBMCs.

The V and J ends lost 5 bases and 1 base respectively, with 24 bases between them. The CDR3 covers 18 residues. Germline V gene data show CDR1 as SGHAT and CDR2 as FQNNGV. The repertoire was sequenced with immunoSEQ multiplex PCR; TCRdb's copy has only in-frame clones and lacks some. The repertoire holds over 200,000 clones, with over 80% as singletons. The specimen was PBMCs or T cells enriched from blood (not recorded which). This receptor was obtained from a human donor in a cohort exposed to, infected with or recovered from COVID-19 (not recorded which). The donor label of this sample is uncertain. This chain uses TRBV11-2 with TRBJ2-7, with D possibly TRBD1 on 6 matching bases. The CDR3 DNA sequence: TGTGCCAGCAGCGCATTAAGCGTCGGACAGTTCTTATCCTACGAGCAGTACTTC. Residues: CASSALSVGQFLSYEQYF.